This entry features one T cell receptor (beta chain) sequence. Its antigen is not known. These data come from a study of cytotoxic CD8 clonotypes in ibrutinib-treated CLL. Notes on the study in general: Sampling of sustained-remission and progressing patients occurred at differing times. Clonality showed a rise at ibrutinib response that reversed toward baseline at progression.

The V segment lost 4 bases and the J segment 6 bases; nucleotides outside the gene matches: 3. Per the germline V gene, CDR1 is MNHEY and CDR2 is SMNVEV (reference sequence). This CDR3 comprises 14 residues. T cells were sequenced at a targeted depth of 1 in 200,000 to 1 in 1 million. Profiling relied on immunoSEQ multiplex PCR, and the TCRdb table lists in-frame clones only, not all of them. The sample lists 300,000 or so clones, 67% occurring once. This sequence joins TRBV27 and TRBJ2-1; 10 bases map to TRBD2. Sample: PBMCs, taken after 36 months of ibrutinib treatment. This sequence was found in a human donor with chronic lymphocytic leukemia. This chain's CDR3 is CASSWTSGFNEQFF. CDR3 sequence (DNA): TGTGCCAGCAGTTGGACTAGCGGCTTCAATGAGCAGTTCTTC.